A selection of T cell receptor beta chains follows, all from one sample in a study of memory CD8 T cells in hepatitis C reinfection. TCRdb keeps only in-frame clones here, not all; method: immunoSEQ multiplex PCR. The repertoire holds 4,500 or so clones, with approximately 90% as singletons. The sequenced sample consisted of naive CD8+ T cells sorted from blood. Receptor source: a man in his fifties or sixties with hepatitis C virus infection. CDR3s include the opening cysteine and the closing phenylalanine or tryptophan. A D gene is named only where the DNA matches it firmly. Expanded clones are given a class, and other clones once, few, many or no size at all.

.	TRBV9	TRBD1	TRBJ2-7	CASSDGNRGPFGQYF	TGTGCCAGCAGCGATGGGAACAGGGGGCCCTTCGGGCAGTACTTC
.	TRBV5-6	TRBD1	TRBJ2-7	CASSLGDSSYEQYF	TGTGCCAGCAGCTTGGGGGACAGCTCCTACGAGCAGTACTTC
.	TRBV4-1	.	TRBJ1-6	CASSQKIDSSSPLHF	TGCGCCAGCAGCCAAAAGATCGACTCGTCTTCACCCCTCCACTTT
few	TRBV27	.	TRBJ2-7	CASSLSWSASDYEQYF	TGTGCCAGCAGTTTATCTTGGTCGGCTAGCGATTACGAGCAGTACTTC
.	TRBV9	.	TRBJ1-5	CASSVVGGERGVGNQPQHF	TGTGCCAGCAGCGTAGTAGGGGGGGAGAGGGGAGTTGGCAATCAGCCCCAGCATTTT
.	TRBV25-1	.	TRBJ2-1	CATSTSYNEQFF	TGTGCCACTTCGACTTCCTACAATGAGCAGTTCTTC
once	TRBV5-6	TRBD2	TRBJ2-1	CASSGGLAKNYNEQFF	TGTGCCAGCAGCGGGGGACTAGCGAAAAACTACAATGAGCAGTTCTTC
.	TRBV11-2	.	TRBJ1-4	CASSLLREKLFF	TGTGCCAGCAGCCTACTCCGGGAAAAACTGTTTTTT
.	TRBV27	.	TRBJ1-2	CASRPANYGYTF	TGTGCCAGCAGGCCGGCTAACTATGGCTACACCTTC
.	TRBV28	TRBD1	TRBJ1-4	CASSQGVETTNEKLFF	TGTGCCAGCAGTCAGGGGGTAGAGACAACTAATGAAAAACTGTTTTTT
.	TRBV28	TRBD2	TRBJ2-1	CASSPHGRTSGRGIHNEQFF	TGTGCCAGCAGTCCACATGGACGGACTAGCGGGAGGGGTATCCACAATGAGCAGTTCTTC
few	TRBV11-2	.	TRBJ2-7	CASSLQQDFSYEQYF	TGTGCCAGCAGCTTACAACAGGATTTCTCCTACGAGCAGTACTTC
.	TRBV28	TRBD1	TRBJ1-1	CASSLSRQGGEAFF	TGTGCCAGCAGTTTATCAAGACAGGGGGGGGAAGCTTTCTTT
.	TRBV2	.	TRBJ2-5	CASGVSWQKETQYF	TGTGCCAGCGGTGTCTCCTGGCAGAAAGAGACCCAGTACTTC
.	TRBV28	TRBD1	TRBJ2-7	CASSTTGMGEQYF	TGTGCCAGCAGTACGACAGGGATGGGGGAGCAGTACTTC
.	TRBV19	.	TRBJ2-7	CASSIDRGSYEQYF	TGTGCCAGTAGTATAGATAGGGGCTCCTACGAGCAGTACTTC
once	TRBV28	TRBD2	TRBJ2-1	CASSLSGTGRRLPHEQFF	TGTGCCAGCAGTTTATCCGGAACCGGGAGGCGACTACCCCATGAGCAGTTCTTC
.	TRBV7-6	TRBD1	TRBJ2-3	CASSFRTGAGDTQYF	TGTGCCAGCAGCTTTAGGACAGGGGCGGGAGATACGCAGTATTTT
.	TRBV27	TRBD1	TRBJ1-5	CASSISGTGYNQPQHF	TGTGCCAGCAGTATCTCCGGGACAGGCTACAATCAGCCCCAGCATTTT
.	TRBV28	.	TRBJ1-3	CASSSLNSGNTIYF	TGTGCCAGCAGTAGCCTAAACTCTGGAAACACCATATATTTT
.	TRBV10-3	.	TRBJ2-5	CAISESMLAGQETQYF	TGTGCCATCAGTGAGTCGATGTTGGCAGGCCAAGAGACCCAGTACTTC
once	TRBV13	.	TRBJ2-3	CASSLRGIGWTDTQYF	TGTGCCAGCAGCTTACGGGGAATAGGTTGGACAGATACGCAGTATTTT
.	TRBV21-1	.	TRBJ2-1	CASSKVGRDRRSYNEQFF	TGTGCCAGCAGCAAAGTAGGGCGAGACAGGCGCTCCTACAATGAGCAGTTCTTC
.	TRBV7-2	TRBD1	TRBJ2-7	CASSLSGGASYEQYF	TGTGCCAGCAGCTTATCAGGGGGCGCCTCCTACGAGCAGTACTTC
.	TRBV5-6	TRBD2	TRBJ2-1	CASSLDAGEWEQFF	TGTGCCAGCAGCTTGGATGCGGGAGAGTGGGAGCAGTTCTTC
.	TRBV29-1	.	TRBJ2-1	CSARTEDLNEQFF	TGCAGCGCACGGACGGAGGATCTCAATGAGCAGTTCTTC
.	TRBV28	TRBD1	TRBJ1-2	CASSYSGTGFLPGGYTF	TGTGCCAGCAGTTATTCAGGGACAGGGTTTCTTCCGGGCGGCTACACCTTC
.	TRBV6-5	TRBD1	TRBJ2-7	CASSYSGQGYEQYF	TGTGCCAGCAGTTACTCCGGACAGGGCTACGAGCAGTACTTC
.	TRBV13	TRBD2	TRBJ2-2	CASSQLAGGDTGELFF	TGTGCCAGCAGCCAGCTAGCGGGAGGCGACACCGGGGAGCTGTTTTTT
.	TRBV29-1	.	TRBJ1-2	CSVSANYGYTF	TGCAGCGTCTCGGCTAACTATGGCTACACCTTC
.	TRBV29-1	.	TRBJ1-2	CSPPDSCPYGYTF	TGCAGCCCGCCCGACTCGTGCCCCTATGGCTACACCTTC
.	TRBV6-6	.	TRBJ2-7	CASSSTDSPYEQYF	TGTGCCAGCAGTTCCACGGACAGTCCCTACGAGCAGTACTTC
.	TRBV5-6	.	TRBJ2-7	CASSLAQGEQYF	TGTGCCAGCAGCTTGGCCCAGGGGGAGCAGTACTTC
.	TRBV7-8	TRBD2	TRBJ2-1	CASSRSISGSNEQFF	TGTGCCAGCAGCCGTAGCATTAGCGGGAGTAACGAGCAGTTCTTC
.	TRBV2	.	TRBJ2-7	CASSEFLNGEQYF	TGTGCCAGCAGTGAGTTTTTGAACGGCGAGCAGTACTTC
.	TRBV27	.	TRBJ2-3	CASSLDSVRTDTQYF	TGTGCCAGCAGCCTCGATTCTGTTCGGACAGATACGCAGTATTTT
.	TRBV9	.	TRBJ2-5	CASSVEGGPQYF	TGTGCCAGCAGCGTAGAGGGGGGGCCCCAGTACTTC
.	TRBV5-4	TRBD1	TRBJ2-7	CASSLGTGGFPPYEQYF	TGTGCCAGCAGCTTGGGGACAGGGGGCTTTCCCCCCTACGAGCAGTACTTC
.	TRBV13	.	TRBJ2-7	CASSLGYEQYF	TGTGCCAGCAGCCTCGGCTACGAGCAGTACTTC
.	TRBV9	TRBD2	TRBJ2-3	CASSVGLANTDTQYF	TGTGCCAGCAGCGTAGGACTAGCAAACACAGATACGCAGTATTTT
.	TRBV9	.	TRBJ1-2	CASSVGPEDYGYTF	TGTGCCAGCAGCGTCGGCCCGGAGGACTATGGCTACACCTTC
.	TRBV9	TRBD2	TRBJ2-1	CASSVAGTSEYNEQFF	TGTGCCAGCAGCGTCGCCGGGACTAGCGAATACAATGAGCAGTTCTTC
.	TRBV19	TRBD2	TRBJ2-1	CASSIDPSGSFDEQFF	TGTGCCAGTAGTATAGACCCTAGCGGGAGCTTCGATGAGCAGTTCTTC
.	TRBV27	TRBD1	TRBJ2-5	CASSRLVPTGGEETQYF	TGTGCCAGCAGTCGCTTGGTCCCAACAGGGGGCGAGGAGACCCAGTACTTC
.	TRBV13	.	TRBJ1-1	CASFVSGSNTEAFF	TGTGCCAGCTTTGTGTCCGGGTCAAACACTGAAGCTTTCTTT